This TCR beta chain was captured in a study of TIL therapy for anti-PD-1-resistant metastatic lung cancer. Regarding time point: pre-treatment sample, taken before nivolumab and TIL therapy. Sequencing used immunoSEQ v3. TCRdb keeps only in-frame clones here, not all; method: immunoSEQ multiplex PCR. The sample has 40,000 to 60,000 clones, approximately 79% seen once. The CDR3 spans 17 residues. The V gene end was trimmed by 3 bases and the J gene end by 4 bases; junction bases not matched to a gene: 9. Germline CDR1 is SGHTA and CDR2 is FQGNSA. The sequencing here drew on blood, taken at baseline. This TCR was sampled from a woman aged 30-85 years with non-small cell lung cancer. This chain links TRBV7-2 with TRBJ1-2, with TRBD1 matching 12 bases. The CDR3 nucleotides read TGTGCCAGCAGCTTGACCGGGACAGGGGGCTTAGGCTATGGCTACACCTTC. Amino acid sequence: CASSLTGTGGLGYGYTF.